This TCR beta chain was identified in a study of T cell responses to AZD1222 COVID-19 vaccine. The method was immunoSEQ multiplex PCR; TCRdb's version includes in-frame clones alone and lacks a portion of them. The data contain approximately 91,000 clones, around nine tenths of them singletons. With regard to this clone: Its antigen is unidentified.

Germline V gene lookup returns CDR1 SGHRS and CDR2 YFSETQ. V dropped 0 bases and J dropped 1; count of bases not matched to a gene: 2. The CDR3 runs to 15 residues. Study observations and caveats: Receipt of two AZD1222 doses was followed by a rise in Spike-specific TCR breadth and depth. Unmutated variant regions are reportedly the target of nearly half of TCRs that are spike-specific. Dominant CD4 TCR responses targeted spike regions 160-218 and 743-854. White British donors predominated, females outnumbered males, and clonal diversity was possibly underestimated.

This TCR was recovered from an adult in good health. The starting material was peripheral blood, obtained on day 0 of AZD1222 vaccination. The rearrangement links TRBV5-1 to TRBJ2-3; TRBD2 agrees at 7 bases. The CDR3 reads CASSLDGLGTDTQYF. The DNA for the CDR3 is TGCGCCAGCAGCTTGGATGGACTAGGCACAGATACGCAGTATTTT.